The sequence of this T cell receptor beta chain was determined in a study of T cell clonality in common variable immunodeficiency. Notes on the study in general: Shared TCRbeta clones were fewer between CVID subjects than controls.

Only a few counts were recorded for this clone. The antigen is undetermined. The junction departs from germline at one end; a sequencing error may be responsible. Read data end 3 residues before the CDR3 end; the end is taken from the germline J gene. The method was immunoSEQ multiplex PCR; TCRdb's version includes in-frame clones alone and lacks a portion of them. The data show fewer than 50,000 clones, with none appearing a single time. Looked up from germline, CDR1 is KGHSH and CDR2 is LQKENI. The CDR3 totals 15 residues. The chain links TRBV18 to TRBJ1-2, with 7 bases lining up with TRBD1. Sequencing was performed on peripheral blood mononuclear cells. This clonotype was sampled from a person aged 18 to 75 in good health. The CDR3 spells CASSSPEQGNYGYTF. Partial CDR3 DNA: TGTGCCAGCTCATCACCTGAACAGGGGAATTATGGC. The entire variable domain, with the rest obtained from reference TRBV18 and TRBJ1-2, is as follows: NAGVMQNPRHLVRRRGQEARLRCSPMKGHSHVYWYRQLPEEGLKFMVYLQKENIIDESGMPKERFSAEFPKEGPSILRIQQVVRGDSAAYFCASSSPEQGNYGYTFGSGTRLTVV.